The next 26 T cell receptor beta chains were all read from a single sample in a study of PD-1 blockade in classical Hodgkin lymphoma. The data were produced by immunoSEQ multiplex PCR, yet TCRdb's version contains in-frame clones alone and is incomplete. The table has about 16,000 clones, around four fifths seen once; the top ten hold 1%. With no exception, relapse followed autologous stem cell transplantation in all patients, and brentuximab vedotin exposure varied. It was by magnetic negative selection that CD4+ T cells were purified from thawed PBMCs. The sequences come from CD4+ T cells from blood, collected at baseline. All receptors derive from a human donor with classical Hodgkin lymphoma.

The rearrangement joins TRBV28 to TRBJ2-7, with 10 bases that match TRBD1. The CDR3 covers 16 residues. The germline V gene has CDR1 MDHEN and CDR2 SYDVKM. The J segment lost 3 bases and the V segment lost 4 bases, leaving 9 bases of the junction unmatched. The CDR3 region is CASSYHRTGGGYEQYF. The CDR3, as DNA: TGTGCCAGCAGTTACCACAGGACAGGGGGGGGCTACGAGCAGTACTTC.

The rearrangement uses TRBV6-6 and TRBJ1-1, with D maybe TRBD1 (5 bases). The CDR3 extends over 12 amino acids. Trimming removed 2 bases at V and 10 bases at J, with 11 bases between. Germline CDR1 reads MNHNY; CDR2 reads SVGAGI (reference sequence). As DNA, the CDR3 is TGTGCCAGCAGTTACCGAGCCGGGGCAGCTTTCTTT. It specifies CASSYRAGAAFF.

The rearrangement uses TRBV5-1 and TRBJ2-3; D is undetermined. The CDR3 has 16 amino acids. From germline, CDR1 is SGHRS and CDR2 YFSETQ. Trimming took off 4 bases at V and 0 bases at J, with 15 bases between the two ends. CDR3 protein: CASSPNTLRSTDTQYF. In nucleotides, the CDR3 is TGCGCCAGCAGCCCAAACACCCTTAGAAGCACAGATACGCAGTATTTT.

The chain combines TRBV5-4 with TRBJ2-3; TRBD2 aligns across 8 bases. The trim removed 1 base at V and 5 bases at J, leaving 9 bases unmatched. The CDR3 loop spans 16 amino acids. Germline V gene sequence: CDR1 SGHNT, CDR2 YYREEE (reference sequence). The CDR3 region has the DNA TGTGCCAGCAGCTTGTCATTAGCGGGGATAGGAGATACGCAGTATTTT. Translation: CASSLSLAGIGDTQYF.

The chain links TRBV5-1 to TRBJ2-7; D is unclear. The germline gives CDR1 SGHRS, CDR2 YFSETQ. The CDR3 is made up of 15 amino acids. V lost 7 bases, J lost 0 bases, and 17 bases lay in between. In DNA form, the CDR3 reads TGCGCCAGCGGAAGAGGTAGCTTGGGCTCCTACGAGCAGTACTTC. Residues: CASGRGSLGSYEQYF.

DNA for the CDR3: TGCGCCAGCAGCCTACTAGCGGACTCCTACAATGAGCAGTTCTTC. This translates into CASSLLADSYNEQFF. The chain has TRBV5-1 and TRBJ2-1, with 8 bases matching TRBD2. Germline assignment: CDR1 SGHRS and CDR2 YFSETQ. Unmatched junction bases numbered 3, after V lost 4 bases and J lost 0 bases. CDR3 length: 15 amino acids. Combining the CDR3 with reference TRBV5-1 and TRBJ2-1 gives the whole variable domain KAGVTQTPRYLIKTRGQQVTLSCSPISGHRSVSWYQQTPGQGLQFLFEYFSETQRNKGNFPGRFSGRQFSNSRSEMNVSTLELGDSALYLCASSLLADSYNEQFFGPGTRLTVL.

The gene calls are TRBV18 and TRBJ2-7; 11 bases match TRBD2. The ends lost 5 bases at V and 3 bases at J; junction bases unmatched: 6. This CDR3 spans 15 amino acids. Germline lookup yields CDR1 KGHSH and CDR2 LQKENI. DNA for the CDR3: TGTGCCAGCTCAGTCCCGGGACTAGCGGTCTACGAGCAGTACTTC. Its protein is CASSVPGLAVYEQYF.

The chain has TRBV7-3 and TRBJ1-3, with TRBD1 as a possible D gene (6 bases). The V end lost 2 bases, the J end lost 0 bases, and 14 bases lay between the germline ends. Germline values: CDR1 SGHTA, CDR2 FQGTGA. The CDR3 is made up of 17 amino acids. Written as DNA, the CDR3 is TGTGCCAGCAGCTTATCTGGGGGGCCCCGCTCTGGAAACACCATATATTTT. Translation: CASSLSGGPRSGNTIYF.

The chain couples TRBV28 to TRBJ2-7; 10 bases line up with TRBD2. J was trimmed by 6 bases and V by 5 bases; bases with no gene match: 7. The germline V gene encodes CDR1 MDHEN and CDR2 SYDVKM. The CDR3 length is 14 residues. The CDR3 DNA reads TGTGCCAGCAGTGATCCGGGACTAGCGATCGAGCAGTACTTC. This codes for CASSDPGLAIEQYF.

In DNA form, the CDR3 reads TGTGCCAGCAGCTTTATACCCAATGAGCAGTTCTTC. Amino acid sequence: CASSFIPNEQFF. V usage is TRBV7-8 and J usage is TRBJ2-1; no clear D gene. Germline CDR1 reads SGHVS; CDR2 reads FQNEAQ. V lost 3 bases, J lost 6 bases, and 6 bases lay in between. The CDR3 extends over 12 amino acids.

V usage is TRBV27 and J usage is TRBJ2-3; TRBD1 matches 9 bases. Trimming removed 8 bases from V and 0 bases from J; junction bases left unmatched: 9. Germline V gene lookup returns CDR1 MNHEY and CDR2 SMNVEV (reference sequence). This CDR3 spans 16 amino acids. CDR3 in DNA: TGTGCCAGCCTGCCAGGGACAGGGACTAGCACAGATACGCAGTATTTT. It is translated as CASLPGTGTSTDTQYF.

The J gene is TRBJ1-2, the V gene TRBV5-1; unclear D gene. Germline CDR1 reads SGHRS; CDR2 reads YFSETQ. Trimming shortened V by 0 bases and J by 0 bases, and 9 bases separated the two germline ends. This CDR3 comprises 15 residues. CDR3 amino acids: CASSLGAAPNYGYTF. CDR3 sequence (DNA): TGCGCCAGCAGCTTGGGGGCAGCTCCTAACTATGGCTACACCTTC.

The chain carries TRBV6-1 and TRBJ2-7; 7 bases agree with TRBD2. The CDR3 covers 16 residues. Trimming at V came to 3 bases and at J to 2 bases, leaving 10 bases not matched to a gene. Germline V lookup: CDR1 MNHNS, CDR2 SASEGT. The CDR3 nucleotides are TGTGCCAGCAGTGAGATCGGGGCGGGGGATCCCTACGAGCAGTACTTC. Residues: CASSEIGAGDPYEQYF.

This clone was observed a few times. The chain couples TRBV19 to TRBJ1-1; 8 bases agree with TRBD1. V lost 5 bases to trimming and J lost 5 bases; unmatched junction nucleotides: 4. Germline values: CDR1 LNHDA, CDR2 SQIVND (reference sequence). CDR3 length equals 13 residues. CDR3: CASSAGGRTEAFF. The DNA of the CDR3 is TGTGCCAGTAGTGCAGGGGGCAGGACTGAAGCTTTCTTT.

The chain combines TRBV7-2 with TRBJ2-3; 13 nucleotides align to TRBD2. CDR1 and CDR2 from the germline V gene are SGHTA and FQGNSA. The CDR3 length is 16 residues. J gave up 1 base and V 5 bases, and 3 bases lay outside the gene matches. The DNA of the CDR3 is TGTGCCAGCAGCCTCGGACTAGCGGGAGGCACAGATACGCAGTATTTT. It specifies CASSLGLAGGTDTQYF.

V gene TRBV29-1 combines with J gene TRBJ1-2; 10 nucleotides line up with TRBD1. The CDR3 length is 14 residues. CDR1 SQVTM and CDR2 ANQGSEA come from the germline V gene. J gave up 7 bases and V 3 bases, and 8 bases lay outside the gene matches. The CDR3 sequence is CSVEGQGSSGGYTF. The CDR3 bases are TGCAGCGTTGAGGGACAGGGGAGCAGTGGTGGCTACACCTTC.

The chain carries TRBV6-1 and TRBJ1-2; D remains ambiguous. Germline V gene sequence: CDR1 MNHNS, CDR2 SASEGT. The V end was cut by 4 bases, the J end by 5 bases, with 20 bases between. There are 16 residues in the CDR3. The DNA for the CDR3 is TGTGCCAGCAGTGCTGAGACTGGTCTTCGGACTTATGGCTACACCTTC. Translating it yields CASSAETGLRTYGYTF.

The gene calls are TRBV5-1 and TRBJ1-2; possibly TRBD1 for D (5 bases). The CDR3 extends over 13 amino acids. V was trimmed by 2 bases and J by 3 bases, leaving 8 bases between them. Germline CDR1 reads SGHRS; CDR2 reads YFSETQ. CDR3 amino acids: CASSLQEYYGYTF. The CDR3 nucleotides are TGCGCCAGCAGCTTACAGGAATACTATGGCTACACCTTC.

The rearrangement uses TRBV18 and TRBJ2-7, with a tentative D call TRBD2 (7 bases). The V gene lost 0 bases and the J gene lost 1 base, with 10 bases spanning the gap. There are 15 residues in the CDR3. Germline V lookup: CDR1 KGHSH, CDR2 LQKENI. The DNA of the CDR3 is TGTGCCAGCTCACCACCCAGCGGGACATCCTACGAGCAGTACTTC. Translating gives CASSPPSGTSYEQYF.

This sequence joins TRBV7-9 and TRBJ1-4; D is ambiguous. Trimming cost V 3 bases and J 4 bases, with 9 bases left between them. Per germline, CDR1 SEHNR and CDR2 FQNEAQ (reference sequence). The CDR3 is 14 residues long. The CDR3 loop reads CASSFNPSNEKLFF. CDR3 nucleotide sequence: TGTGCCAGCAGCTTTAATCCGAGTAATGAAAAACTGTTTTTT.

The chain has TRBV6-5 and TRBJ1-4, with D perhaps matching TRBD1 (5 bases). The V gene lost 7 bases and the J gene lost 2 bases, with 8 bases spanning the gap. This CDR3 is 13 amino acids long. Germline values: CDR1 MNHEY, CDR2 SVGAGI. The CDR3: CASMGPTNEKLFF. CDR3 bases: TGTGCCAGCATGGGACCCACTAATGAAAAACTGTTTTTT.

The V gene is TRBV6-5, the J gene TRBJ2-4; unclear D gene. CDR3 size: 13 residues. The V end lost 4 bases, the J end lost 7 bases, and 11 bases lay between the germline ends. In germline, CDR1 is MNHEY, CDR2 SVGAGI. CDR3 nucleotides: TGTGCCAGCAGTTTGCAGTCAGAGAACATTCAGTACTTC. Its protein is CASSLQSENIQYF.

The CDR3 DNA is TGTGCCAGCAGCTTTGGAGGGGATCCCAGTCAGCCCCAGCATTTT. As protein: CASSFGGDPSQPQHF. J is TRBJ1-5 and V is TRBV5-4, with D tentatively TRBD1 (5 bases). V was trimmed by 2 bases and J by 6 bases, leaving 15 bases between them. This CDR3 spans 15 amino acids. The germline CDR1 and CDR2 sequences are SGHNT and YYREEE (reference sequence).

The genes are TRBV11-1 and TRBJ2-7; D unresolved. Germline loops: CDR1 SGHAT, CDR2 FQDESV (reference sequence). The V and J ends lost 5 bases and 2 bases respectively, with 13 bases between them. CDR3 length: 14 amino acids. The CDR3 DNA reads TGTGCCAGCAGCCCCCGAGTGTATCCCTACGAGCAGTACTTC. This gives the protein CASSPRVYPYEQYF.

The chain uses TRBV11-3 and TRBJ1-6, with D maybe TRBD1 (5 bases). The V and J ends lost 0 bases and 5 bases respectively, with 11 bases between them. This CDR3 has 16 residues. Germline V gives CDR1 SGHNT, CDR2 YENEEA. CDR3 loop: CASSLDLGRDNSPLHF. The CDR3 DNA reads TGTGCCAGCAGCTTAGATCTTGGCAGGGATAATTCACCCCTCCACTTT.

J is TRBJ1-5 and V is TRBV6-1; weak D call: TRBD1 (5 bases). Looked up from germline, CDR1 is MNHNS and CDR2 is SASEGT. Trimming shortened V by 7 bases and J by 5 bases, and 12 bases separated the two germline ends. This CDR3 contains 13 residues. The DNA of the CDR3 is TGTGCCAGCACTCAAGACAGAGATCAGCCCCAGCATTTT. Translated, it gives CASTQDRDQPQHF.